This T cell receptor beta chain is from a study of blood T cell repertoires in COVID-19 (dated by TCRdb to 2018 to 2021). With respect to the entire study: The collaborator samples originated in the United States, Italy and Spain and spanned the acute and convalescent phases of COVID-19. Subjects who had been exposed to COVID-19, were actively infected with it, or had recovered from it provided the deeply sampled blood TCRbeta repertoires that made up the dataset. The samples were drawn from two sources: the first 160 participants of the ongoing ImmuneRACE study, and 1,200 or so subjects contributed by 6 global collaborators. A de-identified subject ID, COVID-19 status, age in years and sex were almost always included in the sample metadata. The repertoires were released in a freely available public database meant as a resource for research on the immune response to SARS-CoV-2. Where HLA class I and class II types were available, the types were taken from metadata supplied by the sample provider, not from assay-based typing. The prospective study material was composed of cDNA or gDNA derived from T cells, B-cell-depleted T cells, or PBMCs. The investigation overall reported the following: The amount of clinical and demographic metadata varied by source and participant and was provided uncurated.

Whole blood was collected in K2EDTA tubes by collaborating institutions according to the institutions' own protocols. For TCRbeta analysis, collaborator samples were shipped as frozen whole blood, as isolated PBMCs, or as DNA extracted from either sample type. Reading from cysteine to phenylalanine, the CDR3 counts 15 amino acids. CDR3 DNA is the only sequence kept; it has 45 bases, read in frame from the first base. The germline V gene (reference sequence) specifies GTSNPN as CDR1 and SVGIG as CDR2. Trimming costs V 0 bases and J 4 bases, and their ends lie 15 bases apart. TCRbeta CDR3 regions were amplified from genomic DNA by means of the immunoSEQ Assay, a bias-controlled multiplex PCR. The published analysis was carried out like this. The number of nucleated cells in each sample was estimated from the amplification of reference gene primers within the assay. Sequence reads were collapsed and filtered to measure the absolute abundance of every unique TCRbeta CDR3 rearrangement. For each sample, productive Simpson clonality was calculated as the square root of Simpson's diversity index across productive rearrangements. TCRdb retrieved this table from immuneACCESS and kept in-frame rearrangements only. Not all clones are present; in checked studies, unresolved V genes account for under half, and no reason is known for the remainder. From that table come the V and J calls and clone size; the DNA was used to work out D and trimming. For this sample there are 150,000 to 200,000 clones; about 86% appear just once. The biggest ten clones account for roughly 3.9% of the sample.

Of note for this clone: Its target antigen remains unknown. Base quality data are lacking; no much larger clone is found one base away.

The specimen sequenced was peripheral blood. The sequence was obtained from a man between 18 and 29 years old with active or convalescent COVID-19. This chain joins TRBV30 to TRBJ1-2, with the D gene not confidently named. The bases read TGTGCCTGGAGTGTGGGAGGGAGGGATTTCTATGGCTACACCTTC. Its protein product is CAWSVGGRDFYGYTF.